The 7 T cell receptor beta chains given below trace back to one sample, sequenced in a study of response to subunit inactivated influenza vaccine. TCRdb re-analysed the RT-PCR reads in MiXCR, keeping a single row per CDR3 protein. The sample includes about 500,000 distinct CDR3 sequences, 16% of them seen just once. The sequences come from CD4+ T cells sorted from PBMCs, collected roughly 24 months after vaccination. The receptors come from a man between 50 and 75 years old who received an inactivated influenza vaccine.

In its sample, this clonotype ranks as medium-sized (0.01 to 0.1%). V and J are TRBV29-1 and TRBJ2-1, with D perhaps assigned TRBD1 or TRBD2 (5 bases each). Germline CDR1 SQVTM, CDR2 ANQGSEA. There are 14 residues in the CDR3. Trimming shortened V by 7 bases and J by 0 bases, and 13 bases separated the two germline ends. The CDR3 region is CSGSGTPSYNEQFF. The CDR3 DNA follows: TGCAGCGGCTCCGGGACGCCCTCCTACAATGAGCAGTTCTTC.

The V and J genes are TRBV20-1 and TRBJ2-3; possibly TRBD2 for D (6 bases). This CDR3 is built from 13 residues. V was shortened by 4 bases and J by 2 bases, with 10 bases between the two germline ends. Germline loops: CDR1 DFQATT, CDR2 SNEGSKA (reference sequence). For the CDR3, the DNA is TGCAGTGCTATTGCGGGGTACACAGATACGCAGTATTTT. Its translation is CSAIAGYTDTQYF.

The CDR3 region has the DNA TGCGCCAGCAGCCTCAAAACAGGGACAGGCGGGAACACTGAAGCTTTCTTT. Its protein product is CASSLKTGTGGNTEAFF. V and J are TRBV5-1 and TRBJ1-1; 8 bases are shared with TRBD1. The length of the CDR3 is 17 residues. CDR1 SGHRS and CDR2 YFSETQ come from the germline V gene. V gave up 4 bases and J gave up 1 base; unmatched junction bases: 12.

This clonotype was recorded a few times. The CDR3, as DNA: TGTGCCAGCAGCCCAATCAGGGGCCAAGAGACCCAGTACTTC. This codes for CASSPIRGQETQYF. The chain recombines TRBV11-2 with TRBJ2-5; possibly TRBD1 for D (6 bases). The V end lost 5 bases, the J end lost 1 base, and 11 bases lay between the germline ends. The CDR3 is 14 amino acids. Germline CDR1 reads SGHAT; CDR2 reads FQNNGV. Looking up the rest from reference TRBV11-2 and TRBJ2-5 gives the full variable domain: EAGVAQSPRYKIIEKRQSVAFWCNPISGHATLYWYQQILGQGPKLLIQFQNNGVVDDSQLPKDRFSAERLKGVDSTLKIQPAKLEDSAVYLCASSPIRGQETQYFGPGTRLLVL.

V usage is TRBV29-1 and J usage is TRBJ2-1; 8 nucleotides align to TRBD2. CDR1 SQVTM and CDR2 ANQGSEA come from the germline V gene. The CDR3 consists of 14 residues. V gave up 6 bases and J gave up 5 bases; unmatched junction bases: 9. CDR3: CSVRRGGWDNEQFF. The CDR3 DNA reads TGCAGCGTGCGGCGCGGGGGGTGGGACAATGAGCAGTTCTTC.

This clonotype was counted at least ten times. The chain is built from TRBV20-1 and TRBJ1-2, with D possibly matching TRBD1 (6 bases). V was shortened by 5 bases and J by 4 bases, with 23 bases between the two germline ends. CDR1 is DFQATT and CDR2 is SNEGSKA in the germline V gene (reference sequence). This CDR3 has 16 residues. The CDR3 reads CSAPEPNRTVSYGYTF. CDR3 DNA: TGCAGTGCTCCTGAGCCAAACCGGACAGTATCCTATGGCTACACCTTC.

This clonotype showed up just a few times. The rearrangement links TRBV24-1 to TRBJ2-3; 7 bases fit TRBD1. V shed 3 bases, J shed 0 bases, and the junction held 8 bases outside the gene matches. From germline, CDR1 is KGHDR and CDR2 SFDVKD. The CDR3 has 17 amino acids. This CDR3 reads CATSDPGDRSSTDTQYF. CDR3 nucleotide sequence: TGTGCCACCAGTGATCCTGGGGACAGATCTAGCACAGATACGCAGTATTTT.